The 16 T cell receptor beta chains in this list originate from one sample, sequenced in a study of T cell changes during pregnancy in multiple sclerosis. This table comes from immunoSEQ multiplex PCR, and its TCRdb copy is limited to in-frame clones, with some not included. Of 90,000 to 95,000 clones listed, approximately 90% were seen once; the top ten hold 0.9% to 0.95%. The source was peripheral blood, collected before pregnancy. These receptors were collected from a female donor with multiple sclerosis, enrolled in a pregnancy study.

This clone was recorded only once. This rearrangement joins TRBV5-1 to TRBJ2-1, with TRBD2 identical over 7 bases. The trim removed 4 bases at V and 3 bases at J, leaving 1 base unmatched. The CDR3 length is 13 residues. Germline V gene lookup returns CDR1 SGHRS and CDR2 YFSETQ. The DNA for the CDR3 is TGCGCCAGCAGCGGCGGGAGCTACAATGAGCAGTTCTTC. It encodes CASSGGSYNEQFF.

The sample holds one count of this clone. CDR3 protein: CASTLQRGGIHEQYF. CDR3 in DNA: TGTGCCAGCACCTTACAGCGGGGGGGCATCCACGAGCAGTACTTC. The J gene is TRBJ2-7, the V gene TRBV6-1, with 10 positions matching TRBD2. The trim removed 7 bases at V and 5 bases at J, leaving 11 bases unmatched. Germline CDR1 and CDR2: MNHNS and SASEGT. There are 15 residues in the CDR3.

The chain links TRBV7-9 to TRBJ1-2; D possibly corresponds to TRBD1 (5 bases). This CDR3 is built from 13 residues. The ends were cut back, 7 bases at V and 6 bases at J, with 15 bases in the middle. CDR1 is SEHNR, CDR2 FQNEAQ, per germline (reference sequence). The CDR3 loop is CASTLPGDHGYTF. DNA for the CDR3: TGTGCCAGCACGCTGCCGGGGGACCATGGCTACACCTTC. The whole variable domain, filled in from reference TRBV7-9 and TRBJ1-2, reads DTGVSQNPRHKITKRGQNVTFRCDPISEHNRLYWYRQTLGQGPEFLTYFQNEAQLEKSRLLSDRFSAERPKGSFSTLEIQRTEQGDSAMYLCASTLPGDHGYTFGSGTRLTVV.

The rearrangement links TRBV6-5 to TRBJ2-4; 7 bases agree with TRBD2. Germline loops: CDR1 MNHEY, CDR2 SVGAGI. V dropped 6 bases and J dropped 0; count of bases not matched to a gene: 5. This CDR3 has 15 amino acids. CDR3: CASRGEGLAKNIQYF. CDR3 DNA sequence: TGTGCCAGCAGGGGGGAGGGTCTAGCCAAAAACATTCAGTACTTC.

This chain links TRBV11-2 with TRBJ2-7; D not resolved. Germline-derived CDR1 and CDR2 are SGHAT and FQNNGV. Trimming stripped 2 bases from V and 2 bases from J, with 13 bases between. The CDR3 length is 15 residues. Here the CDR3 DNA reads TGTGCCAGCAGCTTACAACCTTTTCGCGCCTACGAGCAGTACTTC. This codes for CASSLQPFRAYEQYF.

This chain joins TRBV7-6 and TRBJ1-2; 11 positions match TRBD1. Germline V CDR1 and CDR2: SGHVS, FNYEAQ. With 8 bases clipped from V and 7 bases from J, the junction kept 12 bases outside the gene matches. The CDR3 is 15 amino acids. The CDR3 sequence: CASGPPDRGLIGYTF. The CDR3 bases are TGTGCCAGCGGACCCCCGGACAGGGGGCTGATTGGCTACACCTTC.

This chain connects TRBV27 to TRBJ2-7; 7 bases are a match to TRBD1. V was pared by 2 bases and J by 2 bases, with 3 bases of the junction left unmatched. The CDR3 contains 14 residues. The germline CDR1 and CDR2 sequences are MNHEY and SMNVEV (reference sequence). The CDR3 region is CASSLRTGAYEQYF. The CDR3 DNA sequence: TGTGCCAGCAGTTTAAGGACAGGAGCCTACGAGCAGTACTTC.

The V call is TRBV28, the J call TRBJ2-7; D is possibly TRBD1 (5 bases). The CDR3 is made up of 12 amino acids. CDR1 and CDR2 (germline): MDHEN, SYDVKM. V lost 5 bases and J 6 bases, leaving 11 bases between the germline ends. CDR3 sequence (DNA): TGTGCCAGCAGTCGGACATCCCGCGAGCAGTACTTC. This gives the protein CASSRTSREQYF.

The J gene is TRBJ2-5, the V gene TRBV7-9, with a possible D match to TRBD2 (5 bases). V gave up 2 bases and J gave up 2 bases, with 9 bases separating them. Per the germline V gene, CDR1 is SEHNR and CDR2 is FQNEAQ (reference sequence). The CDR3 sequence is 14 residues long. CDR3 nucleotide sequence: TGTGCCAGCAGCTTAAATCGGGATCAAGAGACCCAGTACTTC. It encodes CASSLNRDQETQYF.

V and J are TRBV11-2 and TRBJ2-7, with 12 bases that match TRBD2. The CDR3 totals 18 residues. With V trimmed by 0 bases and J by 3 bases, 9 bases remained unmatched. Germline CDR1 is SGHAT and CDR2 is FQNNGV. The CDR3 loop is CASSLDIGLAGIYYEQYF. The CDR3 nucleotides are TGTGCCAGCAGCTTAGATATTGGACTAGCGGGAATTTACTACGAGCAGTACTTC.

V gene TRBV6-1 combines with J gene TRBJ1-2; 10 positions match TRBD1. V dropped 5 bases and J dropped 8; count of bases not matched to a gene: 8. The CDR3 extends over 14 amino acids. Germline CDR1 and CDR2: MNHNS and SASEGT. The CDR3 coding sequence is TGTGCCAGCAGTCTGGGACAGGGGCGTGGAGGCTACACCTTC. The encoded protein is CASSLGQGRGGYTF.

In this sample, this clone turned up a few times. The V call is TRBV7-3, the J call TRBJ1-5; D is possibly TRBD1 (5 bases). V lost 4 bases and J lost 9, with 13 bases in between. The CDR3 has 13 amino acids. Germline V gives CDR1 SGHTA, CDR2 FQGTGA. The CDR3 bases are TGTGCCAGCAGCTCCACCGGGGGTGGGCCCCAGCATTTT. This encodes CASSSTGGGPQHF.

The sample holds one count of this clone. The V call is TRBV5-5, the J call TRBJ1-5; possible D gene TRBD1, 5 bases. CDR1 SGHKS and CDR2 YYEKEE come from the germline V gene (reference sequence). The germline V and J ends were trimmed by 2 bases and 0 bases, with 9 bases remaining between them. The CDR3 runs to 15 residues. CDR3 nucleotide sequence: TGTGCCAGCAGCTTCGGGGGAAATAGCAATCAGCCCCAGCATTTT. This encodes CASSFGGNSNQPQHF.

The rearrangement joins TRBV4-2 to TRBJ2-7, with a tentative D call TRBD2 (5 bases). CDR3 length: 15 amino acids. V was cut by 0 bases and J by 2 bases, with 11 bases left in between. Germline V gene sequence: CDR1 LGHNA, CDR2 YNFKEQ. In DNA, the CDR3 is TGTGCCAGCAGCCAAGAACGAGGGTTTGCCTACGAGCAGTACTTC. This codes for CASSQERGFAYEQYF.

In this sample, this clone turned up once. In nucleotides, the CDR3 is TGCAGCGTTGATAAGGGGGCGGGTGAGCAGTACTTC. It codes for CSVDKGAGEQYF. The chain is built from TRBV29-1 and TRBJ2-7; 7 bases align to TRBD1. CDR3 size: 12 residues. Trimming at V came to 3 bases and at J to 7 bases, leaving 6 bases not matched to a gene. The V gene's germline CDR1 is SQVTM and CDR2 ANQGSEA.

The chain has TRBV30 and TRBJ1-4; TRBD1 matches at 9 bases. The CDR3 runs 13 residues. Germline V gives CDR1 GTSNPN, CDR2 SVGIG (reference sequence). Trimming took 0 bases from V and 8 from J; bases not matched to a gene: 1. CDR3 loop: CAWSVQGAEKLFF. As DNA, the CDR3 is TGTGCCTGGAGTGTACAGGGGGCAGAAAAACTGTTTTTT.